This T cell receptor (beta chain) came from a study of vaccination effects on CD4 cells after COVID-19. The repertoire was sequenced with immunoSEQ multiplex PCR; TCRdb's copy has only in-frame clones and lacks some. The sample carries 40,000 to 45,000 clones, less than 85% recorded once. As regards this clone: The antigen is undetermined.

Subsequent to less than eleven days of culture, CD4+ T cells were isolated. The person had PCR-confirmed SARS-CoV-2 infection between March and December 2020. Either the BNT162b2 or mRNA-1273 vaccine was given to participants in two doses. V lost 7 bases to trimming and J lost 3 bases, with 12 bases between them. This CDR3 contains 13 residues. Germline loops: CDR1 SQVTM, CDR2 ANQGSEA. Overall study findings and caveats: Long after vaccination, the clones induced by infection and by vaccine shrank markedly in size.

This clonotype was obtained from a human donor who had a prior SARS-CoV-2 infection. The V and J genes are TRBV29-1 and TRBJ2-2; D remains ambiguous. The sequencing used CD4+ T cells from PBMCs cultured without peptide, collected after COVID-19 vaccination. DNA of the CDR3: TGCAGCGCCCAGGTGCGGCACACCGGGGAGCTGTTTTTT. Translation gives CSAQVRHTGELFF.